A selection of T cell receptor beta chains follows, all from one sample in a study of shared clonotypes between healthy human individuals. Profiling relied on immunoSEQ multiplex PCR, and the TCRdb table lists in-frame clones only, not all of them. The sample has about 2.1 million clones, 93% seen once. What was sequenced was naive CD8+ T cells from PBMCs. Every receptor here comes from a man between 18 and 29 years old in good health. Some clones in this sample may be carry-over from other donors' samples. Each CDR3 is given with its conserved first and last residue. Each record gives: CDR3 length, J gene, V gene, CDR3 protein.

>14|TRBJ2-1|TRBV11-3
CASSLGRGPGEQFF
>12|TRBJ2-1|TRBV11-2
CASSTPRAEQFF
>13|TRBJ1-5|TRBV6-1
CASSDPGYQPQHF
>15|TRBJ1-1|TRBV4-3
CASSQDGADRVVAFF
>12|TRBJ2-5|TRBV27
CASSPSQETQYF
>14|TRBJ2-7|TRBV11-1
CASSPAFGDYEQYF
>13|TRBJ2-7|TRBV7-9
CASSRDLLYEQYF
>13|TRBJ2-7|TRBV11-2
CASSPGGPGEQYF
>15|TRBJ2-7|TRBV28
CASTRGLAGAYEQYF
>15|TRBJ2-7|TRBV4-2
CASTLSAGGSYEQYF
>14|TRBJ2-5|TRBV6-5
CASRPGDSQETQYF
>13|TRBJ1-1|TRBV5-6
CASSLMGGTEAFF
>16|TRBJ2-7|TRBV28
CASSLIPGGRGNEQYF
>14|TRBJ1-2|TRBV12-5
CASGYAGSAYGYTF
>16|TRBJ1-2|TRBV9
CASSVGDSIPNYGYTF
>13|TRBJ2-7|TRBV9
CASSSRPNYEQYF
>14|TRBJ2-7|TRBV5-1
CASYPRTGFREQYF